This is a list of T cell receptor beta chains from one sample in a study of blood T cell repertoires in COVID-19. Method: immunoSEQ multiplex PCR; TCRdb's copy keeps in-frame clones and lacks some. In the table there are fewer than 150,000 clones, 84% of which are singletons. Material: peripheral blood. The receptors were sampled from a human donor in a cohort sampled during active COVID-19. The CDR3 runs from the conserved cysteine through the conserved F or W. The D gene is left open where the match is weak. Clone size is not always given. Where it is, it says once, few, many or a class for expanded clones.

clone_size	j_call	v_call	d_call	cdr3_aa	cdr3_nt
-	TRBJ2-1	TRBV5-1	-	CASSLAGGVSSYNEQFF	TGCGCCAGCAGCTTGGCCGGAGGGGTAAGCTCCTACAATGAGCAGTTCTTC
-	TRBJ2-1	TRBV5-1	-	CASSLTQDRAQFF	TGCGCCAGCAGCTTGACCCAAGACAGAGCACAGTTCTTC
few	TRBJ2-1	TRBV7-3	-	CASSLTRRAGQFF	TGTGCCAGCAGCTTAACGAGGCGAGCGGGGCAGTTCTTC
-	TRBJ1-2	TRBV28	-	CASSLWASYGYTF	TGTGCCAGCAGTTTATGGGCATCATATGGCTACACCTTC
-	TRBJ1-3	TRBV29-1	-	CSVGHSGNTIYF	TGCAGCGTGGGACACTCTGGAAACACCATATATTTT
few	TRBJ2-5	TRBV10-3	TRBD2	CAISTSGAETQYF	TGTGCCATCAGTACTAGCGGGGCCGAGACCCAGTACTTC
few	TRBJ1-1	TRBV5-4	TRBD1	CASSLPGQGKITEAFF	TGTGCCAGCAGCTTACCGGGACAGGGAAAAATAACTGAAGCTTTCTTT
-	TRBJ1-1	TRBV6-5	-	CASGVDGDTEAFF	TGTGCCAGCGGAGTGGATGGAGACACTGAAGCTTTCTTT
once	TRBJ2-1	TRBV19	-	CASTPVGGGSDEQFF	TGTGCCAGTACCCCTGTCGGGGGAGGTTCCGATGAGCAGTTCTTC
few	TRBJ1-2	TRBV6-5	-	CASSYPGNYGYTF	TGTGCCAGCAGTTACCCAGGGAACTATGGCTACACCTTC
-	TRBJ1-6	TRBV5-4	-	CASTRDFQSPNSPLHF	TGTGCCAGCACCCGGGACTTCCAAAGCCCCAATTCACCCCTCCACTTT
-	TRBJ1-4	TRBV7-9	-	CASSLAPTEGEKLFF	TGTGCCAGCAGCTTAGCCCCTACAGAAGGCGAAAAACTGTTTTTT
-	TRBJ2-7	TRBV10-3	TRBD1	CAIGSGQGSYEQYF	TGTGCCATCGGTAGCGGACAGGGCTCCTACGAGCAGTACTTC
-	TRBJ2-3	TRBV5-6	TRBD2	CASSLAGGRGSTDTQYF	TGTGCCAGCAGCTTGGCGGGGGGAAGGGGAAGCACAGATACGCAGTATTTT
many	TRBJ2-2	TRBV19	-	CASSILGAFNTGELFF	TGTGCCAGTAGTATCCTGGGGGCCTTTAACACCGGGGAGCTGTTTTTT
-	TRBJ1-6	TRBV6-5	TRBD1	CASSYQGQGFRSPLHF	TGTGCCAGCAGTTACCAGGGACAGGGGTTTAGATCACCCCTCCACTTT
-	TRBJ1-3	TRBV7-6	-	CASSITYGNTIYF	TGTGCCAGCAGCATCACCTACGGAAACACCATATATTTT
-	TRBJ1-1	TRBV6-5	TRBD1	CASSSGTVNTEAFF	TGTGCCAGCAGTTCCGGGACAGTGAACACTGAAGCTTTCTTT
-	TRBJ2-5	TRBV7-7	TRBD1	CASSLDRGSQETQYF	TGTGCTAGCAGCTTGGACAGGGGGTCCCAAGAGACCCAGTACTTC
-	TRBJ2-1	TRBV11-3	TRBD2	CASSLVMTSGAYNEQFF	TGTGCCAGCAGCTTAGTCATGACTAGCGGGGCATACAATGAGCAGTTCTTC
-	TRBJ1-4	TRBV21-1	-	CASTPRSPRGYSNEKLFF	TGTGCCAGCACCCCTCGATCGCCGCGAGGGTATTCTAATGAAAAACTGTTTTTT
-	TRBJ2-3	TRBV19	TRBD2	CASRPLGLALTNTQYF	TGTGCCAGTAGACCTCTAGGACTAGCATTGACGAATACGCAGTATTTT
-	TRBJ1-1	TRBV19	TRBD1	CASSVQGARAQAFF	TGTGCCAGTAGTGTCCAGGGGGCGAGGGCTCAAGCTTTCTTT
-	TRBJ1-2	TRBV15	-	CATSREMGAYGYTF	TGTGCCACCAGCAGAGAAATGGGAGCCTATGGCTACACCTTC
-	TRBJ2-3	TRBV10-2	TRBD2	CATHLGVAGDSQYF	TGCGCCACCCATTTAGGGGTAGCGGGGGATTCGCAGTATTTT
-	TRBJ1-5	TRBV6-5	-	CASSARSPGGQPQHF	TGTGCCAGCAGCGCCAGGAGCCCCGGGGGACAGCCCCAGCATTTT
-	TRBJ1-2	TRBV28	TRBD1	CASRRDRGGSYTF	TGTGCCAGCAGGCGAGACAGGGGAGGGAGCTACACCTTC
once	TRBJ1-3	TRBV3-1/TRBV3-2	-	CASSPLRRDVRNTIYF	TGTGCCAGCAGCCCACTCCGGAGGGACGTAAGAAACACCATATATTTT
few	TRBJ1-6	TRBV2	-	CASMGGPSSYNSPLHF	TGTGCCAGCATGGGGGGACCGAGCTCCTATAATTCACCCCTCCACTTT
-	TRBJ2-7	TRBV4-3	-	CASSPSRLSRSEQYF	TGCGCCAGCAGCCCGTCCAGACTATCTCGGAGCGAGCAGTACTTC
-	TRBJ2-7	TRBV11-2	-	CASSPLSSEQYF	TGTGCCAGCAGCCCCTTGTCCTCCGAGCAGTACTTC
-	TRBJ1-1	TRBV28	-	CASSIFSAEAFF	TGTGCCAGCAGTATTTTTTCCGCTGAAGCTTTCTTT
-	TRBJ1-4	TRBV3-1/TRBV3-2	-	CASGQGKLFF	TGTGCCAGCGGGCAGGGAAAACTGTTTTTT
-	TRBJ1-1	TRBV5-1	TRBD1	CASSFRDRDTEAFF	TGCGCCAGCAGCTTCCGGGACAGGGACACTGAAGCTTTCTTT
-	TRBJ2-5	TRBV9	TRBD2	CASSATPGLARETQYF	TGTGCCAGCAGCGCCACCCCGGGACTAGCGAGAGAGACCCAGTACTTC
-	TRBJ2-1	TRBV20-1	TRBD2	CSASDPSGAYNEQFF	TGCAGTGCTAGTGACCCTAGCGGGGCCTACAATGAGCAGTTCTTC